The 32 T cell receptor beta chains listed next were all sequenced from one sample in a study of cytomegalovirus exposure and HLA in healthy donors. The study ran its PCR with 60 Vbeta and 13 Jbeta primers. Sequenced by immunoSEQ multiplex PCR; TCRdb stores in-frame clones only, minus some. Here the sample spans about 120,000 clones, 75% to 85% being singletons. What was sequenced was PBMCs. These receptors came from a female donor in good health and CMV-seropositive.

The chain carries TRBV5-1 and TRBJ1-2; 9 bases agree with TRBD1. With V trimmed by 4 bases and J by 2 bases, 6 bases remained unmatched. CDR3 length equals 15 residues. The germline V gene encodes CDR1 SGHRS and CDR2 YFSETQ. CDR3 sequence: CASSPEDRGNYGYTF. CDR3 sequence (DNA): TGCGCCAGCAGCCCGGAGGACAGGGGCAACTATGGCTACACCTTC.

The chain combines TRBV7-9 with TRBJ1-1; TRBD1 is a possible D gene (5 bases). The CDR3 runs 15 residues. The germline V gene has CDR1 SEHNR and CDR2 FQNEAQ (reference sequence). V was shortened by 5 bases and J by 3 bases, with 16 bases between the two germline ends. The CDR3 is CASSPRESGYTEAFF. The CDR3 DNA is TGTGCCAGCAGCCCCCGTGAGTCAGGGTACACTGAAGCTTTCTTT. Based on the CDR3 plus reference TRBV7-9 and TRBJ1-1, the full variable domain is DTGVSQNPRHKITKRGQNVTFRCDPISEHNRLYWYRQTLGQGPEFLTYFQNEAQLEKSRLLSDRFSAERPKGSFSTLEIQRTEQGDSAMYLCASSPRESGYTEAFFGQGTRLTVV.

The CDR3 coding sequence is TGTGCCAGCAGCTTAGTTACCGGGGCAGATACGCAGTATTTT. This sequence encodes CASSLVTGADTQYF. The chain links TRBV7-2 to TRBJ2-3; D is perhaps TRBD2 (5 bases). This CDR3 spans 14 amino acids. Trimming shortened V by 1 base and J by 4 bases, and 9 bases separated the two germline ends. Germline CDR1 reads SGHTA; CDR2 reads FQGNSA.

This chain links TRBV27 with TRBJ1-6; maybe TRBD1 (6 bases). V was trimmed by 4 bases and J by 4 bases, leaving 20 bases between them. The CDR3 is 18 amino acids. The germline CDR1 and CDR2 sequences are MNHEY and SMNVEV (reference sequence). This CDR3 reads CASSSPSSGAQYNSPLHF. The DNA for the CDR3 is TGTGCCAGCAGTTCTCCCTCCTCAGGGGCGCAATATAATTCACCCCTCCACTTT.

The chain has TRBV7-2 and TRBJ2-3; 7 nucleotides agree with TRBD2. From germline, CDR1 is SGHTA and CDR2 FQGNSA. CDR3 length equals 14 residues. V lost 7 bases and J lost 4; bases outside the gene matches: 8. As DNA, the CDR3 is TGTGCCAGCACCGGTCGGGGGGTAGCAGATACGCAGTATTTT. Its protein is CASTGRGVADTQYF.

Only one count was recorded for this clone. The V gene is TRBV29-1, the J gene TRBJ2-3; perhaps TRBD2 as D (6 bases). The CDR3 is made up of 16 amino acids. CDR1 SQVTM and CDR2 ANQGSEA come from the germline V gene. The V end was cut by 1 base, the J end by 3 bases, with 17 bases between. CDR3 protein: CSVEGLYRGRTDTQYF. In nucleotides, the CDR3 is TGCAGCGTTGAAGGTCTGTACCGAGGGAGGACAGATACGCAGTATTTT.

The chain joins TRBV15 to TRBJ1-1; TRBD1 aligns across 10 bases. The CDR3 length is 16 residues. Losses at the gene ends were 2 bases for V and 3 bases for J; bases not matched to a gene: 6. Germline CDR1 is LNHNV and CDR2 is YYDKDF (reference sequence). The CDR3 sequence is CATSRPRTGGDTEAFF. CDR3 in DNA: TGTGCCACCAGCAGACCCAGGACAGGGGGGGACACTGAAGCTTTCTTT.

This clone was seen only a few times. The chain couples TRBV11-2 to TRBJ1-5; perhaps TRBD1 as D (5 bases). The germline V gene has CDR1 SGHAT and CDR2 FQNNGV. The V end lost 5 bases, the J end lost 4 bases, and 18 bases lay between the germline ends. The CDR3 contains 16 residues. CDR3 nucleotide sequence: TGTGCCAGCAGCCCCGTGGTGGGGGGGGTAAATCAGCCCCAGCATTTT. This sequence encodes CASSPVVGGVNQPQHF.

The gene calls are TRBV7-2 and TRBJ2-7, with 8 bases matching TRBD1. V was clipped by 5 bases and J by 6 bases; unmatched bases: 6. CDR3 size: 13 residues. The germline V gene encodes CDR1 SGHTA and CDR2 FQGNSA. The CDR3 sequence is CASSLGQGLEQYF. CDR3 nucleotides: TGTGCCAGCAGCCTAGGACAGGGACTCGAGCAGTACTTC.

The chain uses TRBV18 and TRBJ1-5; possibly TRBD1 for D (6 bases). Per the germline V gene, CDR1 is KGHSH and CDR2 is LQKENI. V shed 2 bases and J shed 1 base, with 12 bases lying between them. The CDR3 runs to 16 residues. The CDR3 sequence: CASSPTGHPSNQPQHF. The CDR3 coding sequence is TGTGCCAGCTCACCAACGGGACATCCAAGCAATCAGCCCCAGCATTTT. Combining the CDR3 with reference TRBV18 and TRBJ1-5 gives the whole variable domain NAGVMQNPRHLVRRRGQEARLRCSPMKGHSHVYWYRQLPEEGLKFMVYLQKENIIDESGMPKERFSAEFPKEGPSILRIQQVVRGDSAAYFCASSPTGHPSNQPQHFGDGTRLSIL.

The chain joins TRBV30 to TRBJ2-3; 7 positions agree with TRBD1. The CDR3 length is 12 residues. Germline V CDR1 and CDR2: GTSNPN, SVGIG (reference sequence). The trim removed 5 bases at V and 5 bases at J, leaving 4 bases unmatched. In DNA form, the CDR3 reads TGTGCCTGGGCAGGGGGTGAAGATACGCAGTATTTT. Translation gives CAWAGGEDTQYF.

The chain joins TRBV7-8 to TRBJ1-6; 8 bases agree with TRBD1. In germline, CDR1 is SGHVS, CDR2 FQNEAQ. After removal of 2 bases from V and 7 bases from J, the junction contained 4 bases not matched to a gene. The length of the CDR3 is 15 residues. The CDR3 protein is CASSLWTGLNSPLHF. The CDR3 DNA reads TGTGCCAGCAGCTTATGGACAGGGTTAAATTCACCCCTCCACTTT.

This sequence joins TRBV7-2 and TRBJ2-3, with 7 bases that match TRBD2. CDR3 size: 13 residues. CDR1 and CDR2 from the germline V gene are SGHTA and FQGNSA. The trim removed 5 bases at V and 4 bases at J, leaving 3 bases unmatched. CDR3 amino acids: CASSARGADTQYF. DNA of the CDR3: TGTGCCAGCAGCGCCCGGGGGGCAGATACGCAGTATTTT. Full variable domain (outside the CDR3, taken from reference TRBV7-2 and TRBJ2-3): GAGVSQSPSNKVTEKGKDVELRCDPISGHTALYWYRQSLGQGLEFLIYFQGNSAPDKSGLPSDRFSAERTGGSVSTLTIQRTQQEDSAVYLCASSARGADTQYFGPGTRLTVL.

The rearrangement links TRBV4-3 to TRBJ2-2; 8 nucleotides match TRBD2. This CDR3 comprises 19 residues. Germline CDR1 is LGHNA and CDR2 is YSLEER. Losses at the gene ends were 1 base for V and 0 bases for J; bases not matched to a gene: 10. For the CDR3, the DNA is TGCGCCAGCAGCCAAGTCTTAGGAGCGGGGGCGCCGAACACCGGGGAGCTGTTTTTT. Translation: CASSQVLGAGAPNTGELFF.

This chain connects TRBV29-1 to TRBJ2-3; possibly TRBD1 for D (5 bases). The CDR3 has 15 residues. Germline lookup yields CDR1 SQVTM and CDR2 ANQGSEA. V was cut by 4 bases and J by 6 bases, with 20 bases left in between. The CDR3 DNA follows: TGCAGCGTTGTAAAATATCCCAGGGTCCCGGATACGCAGTATTTT. It specifies CSVVKYPRVPDTQYF.

The rearrangement joins TRBV27 to TRBJ1-1; D ambiguous. Germline V lookup: CDR1 MNHEY, CDR2 SMNVEV (reference sequence). The CDR3 runs 13 residues. The V and J ends lost 7 bases and 4 bases respectively, with 13 bases between them. The CDR3 spells CASTFRVGTEAFF. For the CDR3, the DNA is TGTGCCAGCACGTTCCGGGTTGGCACTGAAGCTTTCTTT.

This chain joins TRBV18 and TRBJ2-3, with 13 positions matching TRBD2. Trimming at V came to 2 bases and at J to 5 bases, leaving 4 bases not matched to a gene. CDR1 and CDR2 from the germline V gene are KGHSH and LQKENI. The CDR3 runs to 16 residues. The CDR3 sequence: CASSPRTSGGLDTQYF. Written as DNA, the CDR3 is TGTGCCAGCTCACCAAGGACTAGCGGGGGTTTAGATACGCAGTATTTT.

The J gene is TRBJ1-2, the V gene TRBV30; D is unclear. V was cut by 2 bases and J by 4 bases, with 5 bases left in between. Germline CDR1 reads GTSNPN; CDR2 reads SVGIG (reference sequence). The CDR3 is 11 residues long. In nucleotides, the CDR3 is TGTGCCTGGAGTATAGCCTATGGCTACACCTTC. It codes for CAWSIAYGYTF.

Regarding this clone: One junction end disagrees with the germline gene, perhaps due to a read error. The CDR3 loop is CSSSFRTGISGANVLTF. The CDR3 DNA reads TGTTCCAGCAGCTTCCGGACGGGGATCTCTGGGGCCAACGTCCTGACTTTC. This sequence joins TRBV7-9 and TRBJ2-6, with D possibly TRBD2 on 5 matching bases. Germline loops: CDR1 SEHNR, CDR2 FQNEAQ (reference sequence). This CDR3 is built from 17 residues.

The chain couples TRBV7-2 to TRBJ2-2; 9 nucleotides align to TRBD2. V shed 1 base, J shed 6 bases, and the junction held 6 bases outside the gene matches. This CDR3 is built from 16 residues. Per germline, CDR1 SGHTA and CDR2 FQGNSA. CDR3: CASSLGGRGVPGELFF. The CDR3 DNA follows: TGTGCCAGCAGCTTAGGCGGGAGGGGAGTCCCCGGGGAGCTGTTTTTT.

The V gene is TRBV7-2, the J gene TRBJ2-7; D gene unclear. The CDR3 is 14 residues long. Deletions cut 1 base from V and 0 bases from J, with 7 bases between. The germline V gene has CDR1 SGHTA and CDR2 FQGNSA. CDR3 sequence reads: CASSLDGNSYEQYF. CDR3 nucleotides: TGTGCCAGCAGCTTAGATGGCAACTCCTACGAGCAGTACTTC.

The rearrangement uses TRBV7-3 and TRBJ2-2, with TRBD2 identical over 9 bases. Germline V CDR1 and CDR2: SGHTA, FQGTGA. Trimming took 1 base from V and 4 from J; bases not matched to a gene: 4. CDR3 length: 16 amino acids. The CDR3 DNA reads TGTGCCAGCAGCTTAAGAGCGGGGGGACTCACCGGGGAGCTGTTTTTT. This sequence encodes CASSLRAGGLTGELFF. Full variable domain (outside the CDR3, taken from reference TRBV7-3 and TRBJ2-2): GAGVSQTPSNKVTEKGKYVELRCDPISGHTALYWYRQSLGQGPEFLIYFQGTGAADDSGLPNDRFFAVRPEGSVSTLKIQRTERGDSAVYLCASSLRAGGLTGELFFGEGSRLTVL.

In this sample, this clone turned up once. This chain joins TRBV21-1 and TRBJ1-1. TRBV21-1 is flagged as a pseudogene. CDR3 size: 14 residues. The CDR3 spells CASSKKEPNTEAFF. The CDR3 region has the DNA TGTGCCAGCAGCAAAAAGGAGCCCAACACTGAAGCTTTCTTT.

The chain combines TRBV5-1 with TRBJ2-2; 9 positions agree with TRBD2. The CDR3 is 16 residues long. The ends lost 2 bases at V and 4 bases at J; junction bases unmatched: 6. CDR1 SGHRS and CDR2 YFSETQ come from the germline V gene. The CDR3 loop reads CASSFGASGVTGELFF. The CDR3 nucleotides are TGCGCCAGCAGCTTCGGAGCTAGCGGGGTCACCGGGGAGCTGTTTTTT.

This clone has just a few counts. This rearrangement joins TRBV6-5 to TRBJ1-2; 8 nucleotides agree with TRBD1. In germline, CDR1 is MNHEY, CDR2 SVGAGI. V shed 0 bases, J shed 8 bases, and the junction held 8 bases outside the gene matches. The CDR3 length is 15 residues. CDR3 loop: CASSYSRQGAWGYTF. The CDR3 coding sequence is TGTGCCAGCAGTTACTCGCGGCAGGGGGCCTGGGGCTACACCTTC.

The chain employs TRBV27 and TRBJ1-2, with D maybe TRBD1 (5 bases). Between the trimmed V and J ends, which lost 8 bases and 1 base, there was a span of 14 bases. Germline V gene lookup returns CDR1 MNHEY and CDR2 SMNVEV (reference sequence). There are 14 residues in the CDR3. This CDR3 reads CASGTPGINYGYTF. The CDR3 DNA reads TGTGCCAGCGGAACTCCAGGGATTAACTATGGCTACACCTTC.

The chain joins TRBV13 to TRBJ1-1; 9 bases agree with TRBD1. The CDR3 is 15 residues long. In germline, CDR1 is PRHDT, CDR2 FYEKMQ (reference sequence). V shed 4 bases, J shed 3 bases, and the junction held 6 bases outside the gene matches. The CDR3: CASSSNRGRDTEAFF. DNA for the CDR3: TGTGCCAGCAGCTCGAACAGGGGGCGAGACACTGAAGCTTTCTTT.

This clone has a single count. V gene TRBV6-5 combines with J gene TRBJ2-3; possibly TRBD1 for D (5 bases). The CDR3 sequence is 13 residues long. Germline CDR1 and CDR2: MNHEY and SVGAGI. V was clipped by 4 bases and J by 11 bases, with 16 bases between them. CDR3 loop: CASSSYPEQGQYF. The CDR3 DNA reads TGTGCCAGCAGTTCCTATCCCGAGCAGGGGCAGTATTTT.

This clone was observed a handful of times. The rearrangement links TRBV9 to TRBJ1-4; D is undetermined. The CDR3 consists of 15 residues. Germline V gene data show CDR1 as SGDLS and CDR2 as YYNGEE. Trimming stripped 4 bases from V and 8 bases from J, with 18 bases between. The CDR3 reads CASSSRESAWEKLFF. The DNA of the CDR3 is TGTGCCAGCAGCTCGCGGGAATCTGCCTGGGAAAAACTGTTTTTT.

This chain links TRBV15 with TRBJ1-5; 7 nucleotides match TRBD1. V was clipped by 3 bases and J by 1 base; unmatched bases: 0. The CDR3 runs 14 residues. Germline CDR1 and CDR2: LNHNV and YYDKDF (reference sequence). The DNA of the CDR3 is TGTGCCACCAGCAGGGGACAGAGCAATCAGCCCCAGCATTTT. Translation gives CATSRGQSNQPQHF.

V and J are TRBV6-1 and TRBJ2-1; 8 bases align to TRBD1. CDR1 and CDR2 (germline): MNHNS, SASEGT. V lost 4 bases to trimming and J lost 3 bases; unmatched junction nucleotides: 8. The CDR3 length is 16 residues. The CDR3 bases are TGTGCCAGCAGTGGTCGACAGGGGTCCCGCTACAATGAGCAGTTCTTC. This encodes CASSGRQGSRYNEQFF.

The V call is TRBV10-3, the J call TRBJ2-3, with D hard to call. Germline-derived CDR1 and CDR2 are ENHRY and SYGVKD. Trimming removed 3 bases at V and 0 bases at J, with 16 bases between. The CDR3 has 17 amino acids. The DNA of the CDR3 is TGTGCCATCAGTGACCCCACCGAGAGCGTAAGCACAGATACGCAGTATTTT. It codes for CAISDPTESVSTDTQYF.